Given below is one TCR beta chain in context. No antigen is known for it. V was cut by 4 bases and J by 0 bases, with 7 bases left in between. The CDR3 totals 13 residues. CDR1 SGDLS and CDR2 YYNGEE come from the germline V gene. Some clones are missing from TCRdb's copy, which holds only in-frame ones; the method was immunoSEQ multiplex PCR. The repertoire holds just over 40,000 clones, with around 83% as singletons. This specimen belongs to a study of lymphopenia after photon versus proton radiotherapy. Whole-study results and caveats: Better survival with proton therapy was suggested as possible, not demonstrated. A bigger post-nadir fall in TCR diversity correlated inversely with survival time in deceased patients.

The TCR comes from a woman aged 70 to 79 with pancreatic cancer. Some clones in this sample may be carry-over from other donors' samples. Sequenced here: peripheral blood, sampled from a patient treated with proton-based radiotherapy. The chain carries TRBV9 and TRBJ1-1; D is ambiguous. CDR3 protein: CASSSRMNTEAFF. In DNA, the CDR3 is TGTGCCAGCAGCTCTCGAATGAACACTGAAGCTTTCTTT. The full variable domain, in which reference TRBV9 and TRBJ1-1 provide the parts outside the CDR3, is DSGVTQTPKHLITATGQRVTLRCSPRSGDLSVYWYQQSLDQGLQFLIQYYNGEERAKGNILERFSAQQFPDLHSELNLSSLELGDSALYFCASSSRMNTEAFFGQGTRLTVV.